The T cell receptor (beta chain) described here comes from a study of T cell changes during pregnancy in multiple sclerosis. Sequenced by immunoSEQ multiplex PCR; TCRdb stores in-frame clones only, minus some. The sample holds 50,000 to 65,000 clones, approximately 91% seen once. Trimming removed 4 bases at V and 7 bases at J, with 11 bases between. The germline V gene encodes CDR1 ENHRY and CDR2 SYGVKD. This CDR3 spans 12 amino acids. This sequence originates from a female donor with multiple sclerosis, enrolled in a pregnancy study. The chain is built from TRBV10-3 and TRBJ2-7, with TRBD2 as a possible D gene (6 bases). Material: peripheral blood, obtained in the first trimester of pregnancy. CDR3 protein: CAISAWGDEQYF. The CDR3 nucleotides are TGTGCCATCAGTGCATGGGGGGATGAGCAGTACTTC.